The 12 T cell receptor beta chains reported below all come from one sample, sequenced in a study of shared clonotypes between healthy human individuals. The protocol was immunoSEQ multiplex PCR, while the TCRdb copy is restricted to in-frame clones and leaves out a portion. The table lists 1.6 million or so clones, roughly 96% of them singletons. The material sequenced was naive CD4+ T cells sorted from blood. Subset here: CD45RA+ positively selected. These receptors came from a man aged 30-40 years in good health.

The chain couples TRBV5-1 to TRBJ2-3, with TRBD1 matching over 7 bases. Unmatched junction bases numbered 10, after V lost 7 bases and J lost 5 bases. Germline loops: CDR1 SGHRS, CDR2 YFSETQ. The CDR3 length is 14 residues. The CDR3 is CASQPTQGIDTQYF. As DNA, the CDR3 is TGCGCCAGCCAACCCACACAGGGGATAGATACGCAGTATTTT.

V usage is TRBV11-2 and J usage is TRBJ2-2, with D perhaps matching TRBD2 (6 bases). V gave up 2 bases and J gave up 4 bases, with 14 bases separating them. Germline V gene sequence: CDR1 SGHAT, CDR2 FQNNGV. This CDR3 has 16 residues. As DNA, the CDR3 is TGTGCCAGCAGCTTATTTATAGCGGAGATCACCGGGGAGCTGTTTTTT. Translation gives CASSLFIAEITGELFF. Together with reference TRBV11-2 and TRBJ2-2, the CDR3 gives the full variable domain: EAGVAQSPRYKIIEKRQSVAFWCNPISGHATLYWYQQILGQGPKLLIQFQNNGVVDDSQLPKDRFSAERLKGVDSTLKIQPAKLEDSAVYLCASSLFIAEITGELFFGEGSRLTVL.

V gene TRBV25-1 combines with J gene TRBJ2-7, with D possibly called TRBD1 or TRBD2 (6 bases each). Trimming removed 6 bases at V and 6 bases at J, with 18 bases between. The CDR3 has 14 residues. Germline V gives CDR1 MGHDK, CDR2 SYGVNS. This CDR3 is CASRGGAGPSEQYF. The CDR3 DNA is TGTGCCAGCAGGGGGGGCGCGGGACCCTCCGAGCAGTACTTC.

The V and J genes are TRBV10-3 and TRBJ2-7; the D call may be TRBD1 or TRBD2 (5 bases each). Between the trimmed V and J ends, which lost 5 bases and 4 bases, there was a span of 12 bases. The CDR3 has 13 amino acids. Germline CDR1 is ENHRY and CDR2 is SYGVKD. CDR3 nucleotides: TGTGCCATCAGTCTCCGGGACGGTTACGAGCAGTACTTC. This sequence encodes CAISLRDGYEQYF.

The chain couples TRBV6-1 to TRBJ1-5; D call uncertain. Germline V lookup: CDR1 MNHNS, CDR2 SASEGT. Trimming stripped 2 bases from V and 0 bases from J, with 23 bases between. CDR3 length equals 20 residues. CDR3 region: CASSERPKDRLIHSNQPQHF. The CDR3 DNA reads TGTGCCAGCAGTGAACGACCAAAGGACCGGCTAATTCATAGCAATCAGCCCCAGCATTTT.

The rearrangement links TRBV18 to TRBJ2-3, with D maybe TRBD2 (6 bases). V lost 0 bases, J lost 2 bases, and 6 bases lay in between. The CDR3 length is 14 residues. Germline-derived CDR1 and CDR2 are KGHSH and LQKENI. CDR3 loop: CASSPPDYTDTQYF. The CDR3, as DNA: TGTGCCAGCTCACCACCGGACTACACAGATACGCAGTATTTT.

The V call is TRBV28, the J call TRBJ1-3; D unresolved. Germline values: CDR1 MDHEN, CDR2 SYDVKM. The CDR3 runs 13 residues. V was pared by 6 bases and J by 2 bases, with 8 bases between. The CDR3 nucleotides read TGTGCCAGCAGCCCAACTACTGGAAACACCATATATTTT. This sequence encodes CASSPTTGNTIYF.

V is TRBV5-6 and J is TRBJ2-1, with 7 bases matching TRBD2. V trimming: 3 bases; J trimming: 2 bases; junction bases outside the gene matches: 14. This CDR3 spans 18 amino acids. Germline-derived CDR1 and CDR2 are SGHDT and YYEEEE. The CDR3 protein is CASSSLVRGVGPYNEQFF. CDR3 bases: TGTGCCAGCAGCTCCCTCGTTCGGGGGGTCGGCCCCTACAATGAGCAGTTCTTC.

The chain employs TRBV19 and TRBJ1-5; a weak D match, TRBD1 (5 bases). Trimming removed 2 bases at V and 1 base at J, with 12 bases between. The CDR3 consists of 16 residues. The germline V gene encodes CDR1 LNHDA and CDR2 SQIVND (reference sequence). The CDR3 nucleotides are TGTGCCAGTAGTATACTCGGGGGAGGCAGCAATCAGCCCCAGCATTTT. Translating it yields CASSILGGGSNQPQHF.

V gene TRBV7-9 combines with J gene TRBJ2-5; perhaps TRBD1 as D (6 bases). This CDR3 comprises 15 residues. Trimming took off 2 bases at V and 9 bases at J, with 19 bases between the two ends. The germline V gene encodes CDR1 SEHNR and CDR2 FQNEAQ (reference sequence). The CDR3 DNA is TGTGCCAGCAGCTTACCCGGGACATCCCGAGGTGCCCAGTACTTC. Encoded protein: CASSLPGTSRGAQYF.

This chain uses TRBV5-6 with TRBJ2-4; no clear D gene. In germline, CDR1 is SGHDT, CDR2 YYEEEE. V lost 5 bases to trimming and J lost 5 bases, with 17 bases between them. The CDR3 covers 15 residues. CDR3 coding DNA: TGTGCCAGCAGTTTCAACGGTGCTGGCCAAAACATTCAGTACTTC. Protein sequence: CASSFNGAGQNIQYF.

The V and J genes are TRBV7-8 and TRBJ1-4, with 7 bases that match TRBD1. Germline assignment: CDR1 SGHVS and CDR2 FQNEAQ. With V trimmed by 5 bases and J by 0 bases, 6 bases remained unmatched. This CDR3 has 16 residues. CDR3 amino acids: CASSADRVATNEKLFF. The CDR3 DNA reads TGTGCCAGCAGCGCCGACAGGGTAGCAACTAATGAAAAACTGTTTTTT.